The sequence of this T cell receptor (beta chain) was determined in a study of early T cells in non-severe SARS-CoV-2 infection. The wider study: Investigators sequenced bulk RNA drawn from unsorted whole blood, and chains remained unpaired. Study conclusions and caveats: VDJdb matches were skewed toward anti-spike CD8 T cell responses.

Comments on this clonotype: Its cognate antigen is unknown.

Individual cDNA molecules were tagged with unique molecular identifiers, the study reported. MiXCR was run by TCRdb on the 5' RACE reads, yielding one entry per CDR3 protein. The sample includes about 61,000 distinct CDR3 sequences, roughly a tenth of them seen just once. The CDR3 extends over 14 amino acids. The germline gives CDR1 WNHNN, CDR2 SYGVQD (reference sequence). Trimming pared 0 bases from V and 6 bases from J, leaving 11 bases between. This chain connects TRBV10-1 to TRBJ1-2; unclear D gene. Sequenced input: whole blood. This receptor was identified in an adult who was a healthcare worker with PCR-confirmed SARS-CoV-2 infection or an uninfected control (not recorded which). CDR3 region: CASSESGRTHGYTF. The CDR3 bases are TGCGCCAGCAGTGAGTCCGGACGGACGCATGGCTACACCTTC.